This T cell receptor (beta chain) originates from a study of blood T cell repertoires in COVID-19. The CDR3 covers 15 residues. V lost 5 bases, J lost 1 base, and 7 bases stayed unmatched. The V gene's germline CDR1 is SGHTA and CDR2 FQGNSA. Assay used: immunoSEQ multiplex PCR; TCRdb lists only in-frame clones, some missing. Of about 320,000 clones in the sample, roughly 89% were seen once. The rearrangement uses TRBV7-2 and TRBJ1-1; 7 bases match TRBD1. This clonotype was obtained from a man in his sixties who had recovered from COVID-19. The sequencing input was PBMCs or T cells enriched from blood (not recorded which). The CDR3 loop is CASSTLAGGNTEAFF. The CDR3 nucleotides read TGTGCCAGCAGCACCCTGGCAGGGGGGAACACTGAAGCTTTCTTT.